Following are 31 T cell receptor beta chains from one sample sequenced in a study of shared clonotypes between healthy human individuals. Only in-frame clones appear in the TCRdb table, and some are missing; sequencing was by immunoSEQ multiplex PCR. The table lists about 2.1 million clones, 90% to 95% of them singletons, with about 1.8% in the top ten. As defined, naive CD8 cells were CD45RO-negative and positively selected for CCR7, with terminally differentiated effector memory CD45RA+ cells excluded. The specimen sequenced was naive CD8+ T cells from PBMCs. These receptors all come from a man younger than 35 in good health. Some clones in this sample may be carry-over from other donors' samples.

J is TRBJ2-7 and V is TRBV7-9, with TRBD2 matching 7 bases. J was trimmed by 2 bases and V by 5 bases; bases with no gene match: 6. This CDR3 comprises 14 residues. Per the germline V gene, CDR1 is SEHNR and CDR2 is FQNEAQ (reference sequence). CDR3 region: CASSPAGPTYEQYF. The CDR3 DNA sequence: TGTGCCAGCAGCCCAGCGGGACCGACCTACGAGCAGTACTTC. The full variable domain, its missing parts supplied by reference TRBV7-9 and TRBJ2-7, is DTGVSQNPRHKITKRGQNVTFRCDPISEHNRLYWYRQTLGQGPEFLTYFQNEAQLEKSRLLSDRFSAERPKGSFSTLEIQRTEQGDSAMYLCASSPAGPTYEQYFGPGTRLTVT.

The chain has TRBV27 and TRBJ2-1, with D tentatively TRBD1 (5 bases). The germline gives CDR1 MNHEY, CDR2 SMNVEV (reference sequence). Trimming stripped 1 base from V and 4 bases from J, with 11 bases between. This CDR3 is 15 amino acids long. CDR3 loop: CASSLFFRGYNEQFF. The CDR3 coding sequence is TGTGCCAGCAGTTTATTTTTTAGGGGTTACAATGAGCAGTTCTTC.

The genes are TRBV28 and TRBJ1-1, with a tentative D call TRBD1 (6 bases). Trimming pared 7 bases from V and 0 bases from J, leaving 12 bases between. Germline lookup yields CDR1 MDHEN and CDR2 SYDVKM. The length of the CDR3 is 14 residues. CDR3 nucleotide sequence: TGTGCCAGCACACCTTACAGGGTGAACACTGAAGCTTTCTTT. Protein product: CASTPYRVNTEAFF.

The chain employs TRBV19 and TRBJ1-5; D remains unclear. Trimming left V 7 bases short and J 7 bases short, with 17 bases between. Germline V gene data show CDR1 as LNHDA and CDR2 as SQIVND (reference sequence). The CDR3 covers 14 residues. The CDR3 sequence is CASTSRSGVQPQHF. Here the CDR3 DNA reads TGTGCCAGTACCAGTAGGAGTGGAGTACAGCCCCAGCATTTT. Together with reference TRBV19 and TRBJ1-5, the CDR3 gives the full variable domain: DGGITQSPKYLFRKEGQNVTLSCEQNLNHDAMYWYRQDPGQGLRLIYYSQIVNDFQKGDIAEGYSVSREKKESFPLTVTSAQKNPTAFYLCASTSRSGVQPQHFGDGTRLSIL.

This clone was picked up one time. The chain couples TRBV5-6 to TRBJ2-1; 9 bases fit TRBD2. This CDR3 has 18 amino acids. The junction had 14 bases not matched to a gene; V was cut back by 4 bases and J by 3 bases. From germline, CDR1 is SGHDT and CDR2 YYEEEE. CDR3 DNA sequence: TGTGCCAGCAGCCCCAGGTTGCGGGAGGGATATTACTACAATGAGCAGTTCTTC. This sequence encodes CASSPRLREGYYYNEQFF.

CDR3 protein: CASNLGTTSIGQYF. The CDR3 coding sequence is TGTGCCAGCAACCTTGGGACAACCTCAATCGGGCAGTACTTC. This rearrangement joins TRBV25-1 to TRBJ2-7; D may be TRBD1 (6 bases). Germline CDR1 MGHDK, CDR2 SYGVNS. V was trimmed by 7 bases and J by 9 bases, leaving 22 bases between them. The CDR3 is 14 amino acids.

CDR3 nucleotide sequence: TGTGCCAGCAGCGTAGGTAGGCGGCAGGACTACACCGGGGAGCTGTTTTTT. Its translation: CASSVGRRQDYTGELFF. V usage is TRBV9 and J usage is TRBJ2-2, with D possibly being TRBD2 (5 bases). Trimming left V 0 bases short and J 3 bases short, with 15 bases between. CDR1 is SGDLS and CDR2 is YYNGEE in the germline V gene. There are 17 residues in the CDR3.

The J gene is TRBJ1-4, the V gene TRBV6-5, with D perhaps matching TRBD1 (6 bases). The CDR3 extends over 15 amino acids. Between the trimmed V and J ends, which lost 1 base and 8 bases, there was a span of 14 bases. Per germline, CDR1 MNHEY and CDR2 SVGAGI. CDR3 nucleotides: TGTGCCAGCAGTTACTTCGTGGGGGCGCGGGAAAAACTGTTTTTT. Its protein is CASSYFVGAREKLFF.

V is TRBV23-1 and J is TRBJ2-3; unclear D gene. TRBV23-1 is sorted into the ORF group, with uncertain function. CDR3 size: 17 residues. Trimming pared 2 bases from V and 5 bases from J, leaving 20 bases between. In DNA, the CDR3 is TGCGCCAGCAGTCAAAACCTGAATCATGAGTGGAGAGATACGCAGTATTTT. This gives the protein CASSQNLNHEWRDTQYF.

The chain employs TRBV11-2 and TRBJ2-7; a possible D gene is TRBD2 (5 bases). CDR3 length equals 12 residues. CDR1 is SGHAT, CDR2 FQNNGV, per germline. Deletions cut 4 bases from V and 7 bases from J, with 11 bases between. The CDR3 DNA reads TGTGCCAGCAGCTCCATGACGGGGGAGCAGTACTTC. It specifies CASSSMTGEQYF. The full variable domain, rest sourced from reference TRBV11-2 and TRBJ2-7, is EAGVAQSPRYKIIEKRQSVAFWCNPISGHATLYWYQQILGQGPKLLIQFQNNGVVDDSQLPKDRFSAERLKGVDSTLKIQPAKLEDSAVYLCASSSMTGEQYFGPGTRLTVT.

The rearrangement links TRBV5-1 to TRBJ1-1, with D possibly TRBD1 on 6 matching bases. The CDR3 has 16 amino acids. CDR1 SGHRS and CDR2 YFSETQ come from the germline V gene. V lost 4 bases, J lost 1 base, and 17 bases lay in between. CDR3 sequence (DNA): TGCGCCAGCAGCGTAGAAGAGGGGGTTACGAACACTGAAGCTTTCTTT. Translation: CASSVEEGVTNTEAFF. The full variable domain, its missing parts supplied by reference TRBV5-1 and TRBJ1-1, is KAGVTQTPRYLIKTRGQQVTLSCSPISGHRSVSWYQQTPGQGLQFLFEYFSETQRNKGNFPGRFSGRQFSNSRSEMNVSTLELGDSALYLCASSVEEGVTNTEAFFGQGTRLTVV.

The chain uses TRBV29-1 and TRBJ2-1; TRBD2 agrees at 8 bases. CDR1 SQVTM and CDR2 ANQGSEA come from the germline V gene. V lost 2 bases to trimming and J lost 13 bases; unmatched junction nucleotides: 16. This CDR3 has 15 amino acids. CDR3 sequence reads: CSVERSGTRGLLQFF. CDR3 DNA: TGCAGCGTTGAACGTTCAGGGACTAGAGGTCTACTTCAGTTCTTC.

The chain links TRBV4-3 to TRBJ1-1; D gene uncertain. Trimming shortened V by 3 bases and J by 4 bases, and 12 bases separated the two germline ends. The CDR3 has 14 amino acids. The germline V gene encodes CDR1 LGHNA and CDR2 YSLEER. The CDR3 DNA reads as TGCGCCAGCAGCCACCGGGGTTGGGGCACTGAAGCTTTCTTT. Translated, it gives CASSHRGWGTEAFF.

This chain connects TRBV29-1 to TRBJ2-7; 12 bases line up with TRBD2. The CDR3 totals 15 residues. Germline V gene sequence: CDR1 SQVTM, CDR2 ANQGSEA. Trimming took 7 bases from V and 0 from J; bases not matched to a gene: 7. CDR3 in amino acids: CSARGGLAGSYEQYF. CDR3 DNA: TGCAGCGCCAGAGGGGGACTAGCGGGCTCCTACGAGCAGTACTTC.

This clone has only a few counts. The chain links TRBV7-9 to TRBJ2-7, with D possibly being TRBD1 (5 bases). The V end was cut by 7 bases, the J end by 6 bases, with 16 bases between. This CDR3 has 13 residues. Germline assignment: CDR1 SEHNR and CDR2 FQNEAQ (reference sequence). The DNA of the CDR3 is TGTGCCAGCAATGGGGCAGGGCCAGGCGAGCAGTACTTC. It encodes CASNGAGPGEQYF.

V is TRBV4-1 and J is TRBJ2-1; D is unresolved. V gave up 1 base and J gave up 12 bases, with 7 bases separating them. Germline V gene lookup returns CDR1 MGHRA and CDR2 YSYEKL. CDR3 length: 11 amino acids. CDR3 protein: CASSQAFAQFF. CDR3 bases: TGCGCCAGCAGCCAAGCGTTCGCGCAGTTCTTC.

The rearrangement links TRBV19 to TRBJ2-3; 8 bases align to TRBD2. The ends lost 7 bases at V and 3 bases at J; junction bases unmatched: 3. The germline gives CDR1 LNHDA, CDR2 SQIVND (reference sequence). This CDR3 contains 13 residues. The CDR3 loop reads CASNGRGTDTQYF. In DNA, the CDR3 is TGTGCCAGTAACGGGAGGGGGACAGATACGCAGTATTTT.

This rearrangement joins TRBV7-6 to TRBJ2-7; 7 bases match TRBD1. CDR1 and CDR2 (germline): SGHVS, FNYEAQ. This CDR3 is 14 amino acids long. Trimming cost V 5 bases and J 1 base; bases outside gene matches: 5. The CDR3 spells CASSPAGGSYEQYF. The CDR3 region has the DNA TGTGCCAGCAGCCCAGCAGGGGGTTCCTACGAGCAGTACTTC.

The chain has TRBV29-1 and TRBJ1-1; 12 bases are shared with TRBD1. The junction had 6 bases not matched to a gene; V was cut back by 4 bases and J by 3 bases. The CDR3 is made up of 15 amino acids. Germline CDR1 and CDR2: SQVTM and ANQGSEA. The CDR3 is CSVAGTGGAYTEAFF. The CDR3 coding sequence is TGCAGCGTTGCCGGGACAGGGGGCGCGTACACTGAAGCTTTCTTT.

The V and J genes are TRBV13 and TRBJ2-1; TRBD2 aligns across 13 bases. Germline CDR1 reads PRHDT; CDR2 reads FYEKMQ (reference sequence). With 3 bases clipped from V and 6 bases from J, the junction kept 2 bases outside the gene matches. The CDR3 loop spans 15 amino acids. The CDR3 sequence is CASSLTSGRFNEQFF. CDR3 nucleotides: TGTGCCAGCAGCTTGACTAGCGGGAGGTTCAATGAGCAGTTCTTC.

The rearrangement joins TRBV29-1 to TRBJ2-7; D gene ambiguous. Germline assignment: CDR1 SQVTM and CDR2 ANQGSEA. V lost 5 bases and J lost 0, with 8 bases in between. CDR3 length: 12 residues. The CDR3 DNA reads TGCAGCGTTCGGACGAGCTCCTACGAGCAGTACTTC. This sequence encodes CSVRTSSYEQYF.

The rearrangement links TRBV5-1 to TRBJ1-1; no reliable D call. The germline V and J ends were trimmed by 4 bases and 1 base, with 20 bases remaining between them. The germline V gene encodes CDR1 SGHRS and CDR2 YFSETQ. The CDR3 totals 17 residues. CDR3 residues: CASSPHNVRSANTEAFF. CDR3 in DNA: TGCGCCAGCAGCCCCCACAACGTAAGGTCGGCGAACACTGAAGCTTTCTTT.

This chain connects TRBV2 to TRBJ1-2; 8 bases line up with TRBD1. Trimming cost V 9 bases and J 2 bases; bases outside gene matches: 11. The germline CDR1 and CDR2 sequences are SNHLY and FYNNEI. The CDR3 has 15 amino acids. CDR3 bases: TGTGCCAGACAGGGGGGGGAATTCCCCAACTATGGCTACACCTTC. Protein: CARQGGEFPNYGYTF.

The chain uses TRBV2 and TRBJ2-7; no clear D gene. V was pared by 4 bases and J by 0 bases, with 10 bases between. This CDR3 contains 14 residues. Germline V CDR1 and CDR2: SNHLY, FYNNEI. The CDR3 region has the DNA TGTGCCAGCAGTGGTGCGGAAGGCTCCTACGAGCAGTACTTC. The encoded protein is CASSGAEGSYEQYF.

The V gene is TRBV5-4, the J gene TRBJ2-1, with TRBD2 identical over 7 bases. The J segment lost 4 bases and the V segment lost 4 bases, leaving 8 bases of the junction unmatched. Germline lookup yields CDR1 SGHNT and CDR2 YYREEE (reference sequence). The CDR3 runs to 15 residues. CDR3 DNA sequence: TGTGCCAGCAGCGGCGCTAGCGGCTTTTACAATGAGCAGTTCTTC. Protein sequence: CASSGASGFYNEQFF.

This chain connects TRBV10-3 to TRBJ1-2; D uncertain. Per germline, CDR1 ENHRY and CDR2 SYGVKD. The ends were cut back, 10 bases at V and 3 bases at J, with 24 bases in the middle. The CDR3 runs 16 residues. CDR3 amino acids: CATSSLESLIDYGYTF. The CDR3 DNA reads TGTGCCACCTCCTCATTGGAGTCCCTGATTGACTATGGCTACACCTTC.

The V call is TRBV6-1, the J call TRBJ2-1; 8 bases map to TRBD2. The CDR3 spans 13 residues. CDR1 and CDR2 (germline): MNHNS, SASEGT. Trimming at V came to 6 bases and at J to 8 bases, leaving 6 bases not matched to a gene. CDR3 residues: CASRLAGGDEQFF. The CDR3 DNA reads as TGTGCCAGCAGGCTAGCGGGTGGGGATGAGCAGTTCTTC.

V usage is TRBV28 and J usage is TRBJ2-7; D not certain. Looked up from germline, CDR1 is MDHEN and CDR2 is SYDVKM. V lost 11 bases to trimming and J lost 3 bases, with 20 bases between them. The CDR3 spans 14 residues. CDR3 sequence (DNA): TGTGCCTGCCGGACGCACCTCGACCACTACGAGCAGTACTTC. Encoded protein: CACRTHLDHYEQYF.

As concerns this clone: This specimen includes other DNA sequences encoding the same CDR3. The chain carries TRBV9 and TRBJ2-2, with D perhaps TRBD1 (6 bases). The V end was cut by 0 bases, the J end by 0 bases, with 9 bases between. CDR1 SGDLS and CDR2 YYNGEE come from the germline V gene. The CDR3 length is 16 residues. The CDR3 spells CASSVGGRTNTGELFF. CDR3 nucleotide sequence: TGTGCCAGCAGCGTAGGGGGGCGAACGAACACCGGGGAGCTGTTTTTT.

V gene TRBV28 combines with J gene TRBJ1-4; TRBD1 matches at 7 bases. The CDR3 runs 16 residues. The V segment lost 3 bases and the J segment 3 bases; nucleotides outside the gene matches: 7. The germline V gene encodes CDR1 MDHEN and CDR2 SYDVKM. CDR3 sequence (DNA): TGTGCCAGCAGTTTGTCCACAGGGGCAGCTAATGAAAAACTGTTTTTT. Translating it yields CASSLSTGAANEKLFF.

The rearrangement links TRBV9 to TRBJ1-2, with D uncertain. The V end was cut by 4 bases, the J end by 4 bases, with 8 bases between. Looked up from germline, CDR1 is SGDLS and CDR2 is YYNGEE. This CDR3 comprises 12 residues. CDR3 region: CASSPLGYGYTF. The CDR3 DNA follows: TGTGCCAGCAGCCCGCTAGGCTATGGCTACACCTTC.